Each of the 10 T cell receptor beta chains below was sequenced from the same sample in a study of human T cells and chemical hapten exposure (dated by TCRdb to the early 2020s). The time point label, read with the paper, signifies: patch test 1, 2 weeks after DPC sensitization. Interpreted using the paper, the treatment or condition label stands for: therapeutic diphenylcyclopropenone sensitization with weekly scalp DPC. Library method: RACE. The sample was run on a NextSeq 500. The public reads were quality trimmed at Q25 with fastp and then assembled into clones with MiXCR by TCRdb, keeping productive beta chains. Merged by CDR3 protein, the rows form single entries marked with the most common genes and DNA. The sample records some 79,000 distinct CDR3 sequences, around 7.8% of which are singletons. Around 1.5% of the sample belongs to the ten largest clones. The source material was whole blood, sampled in connection with sensitization to the hapten diphenylcyclopropenone (DPC). These receptors all stem from a woman in her 30s with alopecia areata. Some clones in this sample may be carry-over from other donors' samples.

The CDR3 DNA reads as TGCAGTGCTAGGTTTGGTGGGCGAGGCTACACCTTC. Translating gives CSARFGGRGYTF. The chain uses TRBV20-1 and TRBJ1-2; D gene uncertain. CDR1 and CDR2 from the germline V gene are DFQATT and SNEGSKA (reference sequence). This CDR3 comprises 12 residues. Trimming shortened V by 3 bases and J by 8 bases, and 13 bases separated the two germline ends.

This clonotype is deemed medium-sized. The chain joins TRBV12-3 or TRBV12-4 to TRBJ1-1; D is ambiguous. The germline V and J ends were trimmed by 1 base and 3 bases, with 3 bases remaining between them. The CDR3 has 12 residues. The CDR3 bases are TGTGCCAGCAGTTTAGTCCACACTGAAGCTTTCTTT. This sequence encodes CASSLVHTEAFF.

This clonotype was detected many times. The V gene is TRBV27, the J gene TRBJ2-7; tentatively, D is TRBD1 (5 bases). Trimming cost V 4 bases and J 6 bases, with 10 bases left between them. The length of the CDR3 is 12 residues. CDR1 MNHEY and CDR2 SMNVEV come from the germline V gene (reference sequence). The CDR3 is CASSSTDSEQYF. The DNA for the CDR3 is TGTGCCAGCAGTTCCACAGACAGCGAGCAGTACTTC.

This clonotype appeared many times. The gene calls are TRBV6-1 and TRBJ1-1, with a tentative D call TRBD1 (6 bases). The CDR3 loop spans 15 amino acids. V was cut by 10 bases and J by 4 bases, with 22 bases left in between. From germline, CDR1 is MNHNS and CDR2 SASEGT. In DNA form, the CDR3 reads TGTGCCATCCTAGGTCAGGGAGGCAGGGGCACTGAAGCTTTCTTT. Its translation is CAILGQGGRGTEAFF.

The CDR3 here is CASSVSMSSYNEQFF. Here the CDR3 DNA reads TGTGCCAGCAGTGTTAGCATGAGCTCCTACAATGAGCAGTTCTTC. The rearrangement joins TRBV2 to TRBJ2-1, with no clear D. Per germline, CDR1 SNHLY and CDR2 FYNNEI. Between the trimmed V and J ends, which lost 4 bases and 0 bases, there was a span of 10 bases. The CDR3 totals 15 residues.

This clonotype appeared many times. The chain's CDR3 is CASRLDRHLYGYTF. Here the CDR3 DNA reads TGTGCCAGCAGACTCGACAGGCACCTTTATGGCTACACCTTC. The rearrangement links TRBV12-3 or TRBV12-4 to TRBJ1-2, with D perhaps TRBD1 (6 bases). V was cut by 6 bases and J by 5 bases, with 16 bases left in between. The CDR3 is 14 amino acids.

This clonotype was seen many times. This chain connects TRBV18 to TRBJ2-5; D gene ambiguous. The CDR3 is made up of 13 amino acids. Germline V CDR1 and CDR2: KGHSH, LQKENI. V was shortened by 4 bases and J by 2 bases, with 8 bases between the two germline ends. CDR3 sequence reads: CASSRLRQETQYF. CDR3 bases: TGTGCCAGCTCACGATTGCGGCAAGAGACCCAGTACTTC.

The chain couples TRBV20-1 to TRBJ2-3; tentatively, D is TRBD1 (7 bases). The germline V gene has CDR1 DFQATT and CDR2 SNEGSKA (reference sequence). V was cut by 1 base and J by 2 bases, with 19 bases left in between. The CDR3 length is 17 residues. The CDR3 sequence is CSARGPGVGGPTDTQYF. CDR3 DNA sequence: TGCAGTGCTAGAGGCCCGGGGGTAGGGGGCCCCACAGATACGCAGTATTTT.

The gene calls are TRBV29-1 and TRBJ2-7; possible D gene TRBD2, 5 bases. The CDR3 extends over 11 amino acids. Between the trimmed V and J ends, which lost 8 bases and 3 bases, there was a span of 11 bases. Looked up from germline, CDR1 is SQVTM and CDR2 is ANQGSEA. This CDR3 reads CSLREGYEQYF. CDR3 DNA sequence: TGCAGCCTCCGAGAGGGCTACGAGCAGTACTTC.

This clonotype showed up many times. This rearrangement joins TRBV12-3 or TRBV12-4 to TRBJ2-1; the D is unclear. Trimming took off 3 bases at V and 6 bases at J, with 9 bases between the two ends. The CDR3 sequence is 13 residues long. As DNA, the CDR3 is TGTGCCAGCAGTTTTGAAGTGGGCAATGAGCAGTTCTTC. Translating gives CASSFEVGNEQFF.